This T cell receptor (beta chain) was retrieved from a study of T-cell memory formation after mild COVID-19 listed by TCRdb under 2021. Notes on the research overall: TCR sequence clusters from the two donors were largely donor specific. In a couple of donors, T-cell clones that expanded and contracted after mild COVID-19 were tracked by sequencing TCRalpha and TCRbeta repertoires over time. The cohort comprised two young, previously healthy adult volunteers, one female and one male. What the research found in general, with its limitations: Balanced CD4/CD8 phenotypes were observed for clones contracting from day 15 to 85, whereas a bias towards CD4+ was observed for a second wave of clones expanding from day 15 to 37. Some responding clones were detected in pre-infection memory, suggesting pre-existing cross-reactive memory T cells joined the SARS-CoV-2 response. Only a couple of mild cases were covered in the study, and larger cohorts including severe cases with pre-infection samples were considered necessary. SARS-CoV-2 specificity was not confirmed for the second-wave clones peaking on day 37. Contracting CD4+ clones appeared mostly in the CM and EM memory subsets, whereas CD8+ clones were enriched in EMRA.

Reads for this sample came from an Illumina NovaSeq 6000. TCRalpha and TCRbeta cDNA libraries were built by 5'RACE with constant-segment primers, adding sample barcodes and unique molecular identifiers. Trizol reagent was used to extract RNA from every sample. Library amplification was performed in two PCR steps, and a second sample barcode and Illumina TruSeq adapters were introduced in the second step. Sequencing of libraries was performed on an Illumina NovaSeq with 2 x 150 bp paired-end reads. The paper's data handling went like this. Reads were demultiplexed and collapsed into UMI-guided consensus sequences with migec v1.2.7. Using mixcr v2.1.11, the UMI consensuses were aligned to TRA and TRB V and J templates and assembled into clonotypes. Expanded or contracted clonotypes were those called significant by both edgeR and NoisET, with noise models trained on biological replicates. For edgeR calls, the thresholds were a false discovery rate-adjusted p below 0.01 and a log2 fold-change of 1. PCA with hierarchical clustering of max-normalized trajectories of the 1000 most abundant clonotypes was used as exploratory dynamics analysis. Separately sequenced CD4+ and CD8+ repertoires were used to assign the CD4 or CD8 phenotype of responding clones. The public reads were quality trimmed at Q25 with fastp and then assembled into clones with MiXCR by TCRdb, keeping productive beta chains. Each CDR3 protein appears once, grouped with its most common genes and DNA. The V and J calls were determined by TCRdb, not by the authors. Here the sample has some 31,000 distinct CDR3 sequences; approximately 12% occur a single time. The ten top clones hold 12% to 15% of the sample.

PBMCs were isolated by Ficoll-Paque density gradient centrifugation. Regarding this clonotype: Its antigen is unknown. The sample holds no much larger clone one base away, and base qualities are not on file.

Sequences were obtained from PBMCs or a T cell subset sorted from them (not recorded which). The sequence derives from an adult woman who had mild COVID-19 (a few samples of this study predate the infection). The sample titles of this study are shuffled in the database, so cell type and time point are left out; the donor was told from shared clones.

The DNA sequence reads TGCGCCAGCAGCCCCGGGACAGGGGGGACAGATACGCAGTATTTT. This codes for CASSPGTGGTDTQYF. The rearranged segments are TRBV5-1 and TRBJ2-3; 11 middle bases align to TRBD1. Trimming accounts for 4 bases at V and 3 bases at J, while the number of junction bases matched to no gene is 4. Per the germline V gene, SGHRS is the CDR1 and YFSETQ is the CDR2. The CDR3 covers 15 residues, taking in both the cysteine and the phenylalanine. The DNA shown is the 45-base CDR3, in frame from base 1.